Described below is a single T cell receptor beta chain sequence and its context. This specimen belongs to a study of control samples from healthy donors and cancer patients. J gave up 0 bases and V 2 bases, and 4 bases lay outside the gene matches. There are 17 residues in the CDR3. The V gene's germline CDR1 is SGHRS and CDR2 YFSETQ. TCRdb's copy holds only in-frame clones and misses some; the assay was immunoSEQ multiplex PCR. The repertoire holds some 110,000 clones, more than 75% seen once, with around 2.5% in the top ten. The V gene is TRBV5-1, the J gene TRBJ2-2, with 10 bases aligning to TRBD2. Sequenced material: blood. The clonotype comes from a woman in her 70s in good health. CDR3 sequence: CASSFLAGASNTGELFF. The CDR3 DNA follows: TGCGCCAGCAGCTTCCTAGCGGGGGCCTCGAACACCGGGGAGCTGTTTTTT.